This T cell receptor beta chain stems from a study of cytomegalovirus exposure and HLA in healthy donors. Across the study: Of fewer than 450 genotyped donors, approximately 84% clustered with self-reported Caucasian donors.

This clone is medium-sized in the sample. Its antigen is currently unknown. The primer mix had 60 Vbeta and 13 Jbeta primers. The method was immunoSEQ multiplex PCR; TCRdb's version includes in-frame clones alone and lacks a portion of them. This repertoire shows about 110,000 clones, about 70% found once; its top ten account for roughly 2.8%. The CDR3 loop spans 15 amino acids. V was clipped by 0 bases and J by 6 bases; unmatched bases: 7. Germline loops: CDR1 SGHNT, CDR2 YYREEE (reference sequence). Overall study results and limits: Earlier findings revealed that most TCR beta V segments proved productive either about 87% or about 30% of the time. A later analysis linked a missense variant in DCLRE1C to the trimming of TCR beta V and J genes.

The sequence was obtained from a female donor in good health and CMV-seronegative. The chain joins TRBV5-4 to TRBJ1-1; 8 bases map to TRBD1. The sample comprised PBMCs. The CDR3 DNA follows: TGTGCCAGCAGCTTGGCCGGACAGGGTGGATCTGAAGCTTTCTTT. It specifies CASSLAGQGGSEAFF.